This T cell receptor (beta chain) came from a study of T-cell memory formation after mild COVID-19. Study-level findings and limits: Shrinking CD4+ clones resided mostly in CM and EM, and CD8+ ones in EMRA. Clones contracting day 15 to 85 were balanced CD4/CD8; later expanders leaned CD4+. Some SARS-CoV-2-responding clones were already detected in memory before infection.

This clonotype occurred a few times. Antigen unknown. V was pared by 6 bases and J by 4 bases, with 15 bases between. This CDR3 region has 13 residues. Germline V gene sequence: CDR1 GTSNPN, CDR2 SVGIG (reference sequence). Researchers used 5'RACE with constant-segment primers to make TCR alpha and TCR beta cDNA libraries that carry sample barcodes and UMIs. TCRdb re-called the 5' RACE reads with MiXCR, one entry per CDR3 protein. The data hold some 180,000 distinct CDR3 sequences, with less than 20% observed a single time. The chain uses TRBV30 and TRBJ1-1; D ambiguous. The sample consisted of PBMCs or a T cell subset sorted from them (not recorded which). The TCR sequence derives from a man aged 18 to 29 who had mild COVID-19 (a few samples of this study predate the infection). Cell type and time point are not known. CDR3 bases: TGTGCCTGTCGGCAGAAGGAGAGCACTGAAGCTTTCTTT. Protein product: CACRQKESTEAFF.